This is a list of T cell receptor beta chains from one sample in a study of Graves' ophthalmopathy and Graves' hyperthyroidism. TCRdb passed the multiplex PCR reads through MiXCR, listing each CDR3 protein once. The sample records about 400,000 distinct CDR3 sequences, around 18% being singletons. The sequenced sample consisted of peripheral blood. These receptor sequences come from a woman between 18 and 29 years old with Graves' ophthalmopathy. CDR3s include the opening cysteine and the closing phenylalanine or tryptophan. D genes are given only for firm matches. For some rows the clone size is stated as once, few or many, or as a class when expanded; others skip it.

>TRBV20-1|many|NA|TRBJ1-2
CSPPDLNGYTF
TGCAGTCCCCCGGACCTCAACGGCTACACCTTC
>TRBV18|many|TRBD2|TRBJ2-5
CASSPQRGETQYF
TGTGCCAGCTCACCACAGCGGGGAGAGACCCAGTACTTC
>TRBV6-5|many|NA|TRBJ1-1
CASSSNPGVVEAFF
TGTGCCAGCAGTTCCAACCCAGGGGTGGTTGAAGCTTTCTTT
>TRBV6-1|many|NA|TRBJ1-5
CASSPRQHQPQHF
TGTGCCAGCAGCCCCCGTCAGCATCAGCCCCAGCATTTT
>TRBV6-2/TRBV6-3|many|NA|TRBJ1-1
CASSYLGGTEAFF
TGTGCCAGCAGTTACCTAGGGGGGACTGAAGCTTTCTTT
>TRBV15|NA|TRBD1|TRBJ1-1
CATSREKGANTEAFF
TGTGCCACCAGCAGAGAGAAGGGGGCGAACACTGAAGCTTTCTTT
>TRBV7-8|many|NA|TRBJ1-5
CASSWGTSNQPQHF
TGTGCCAGCAGCTGGGGTACTAGCAATCAGCCCCAGCATTTT
>TRBV4-2|many|NA|TRBJ1-6
CASSHRTDNSPLHF
TGTGCCAGCAGCCACCGGACCGATAATTCACCCCTCCACTTT
>TRBV5-1|many|NA|TRBJ1-1
CASSLDGSGTEAFF
TGCGCCAGCAGCTTGGACGGCAGCGGCACTGAAGCTTTCTTT
>TRBV18|few|NA|TRBJ1-1
CASSPALQRVNTEAFF
TGTGCCAGCTCACCGGCCCTTCAGCGGGTGAACACTGAAGCTTTCTTT
>TRBV27|many|NA|TRBJ1-5
CASSSLAGLGNQPQHF
TGTGCCAGCAGTTCCTTAGCGGGGCTCGGCAATCAGCCCCAGCATTTT
>TRBV6-1|NA|NA|TRBJ1-2
CASSDTGAVYGYTF
TGTGCCAGCAGCGACACGGGCGCCGTCTATGGCTACACCTTC
>TRBV29-1|NA|TRBD1|TRBJ1-2
CSGLMTGRVYTF
TGCAGCGGCCTGATGACAGGGAGGGTCTACACCTTC
>TRBV6-5|many|TRBD1|TRBJ2-7
CASSYATGGFAREQYF
TGTGCCAGCAGTTACGCGACAGGGGGCTTTGCGCGAGAGCAGTACTTC
>TRBV29-1|NA|NA|TRBJ2-2
CSAEGQSLMNTGELFF
TGCAGCGCCGAGGGCCAGAGTCTCATGAACACCGGGGAGCTGTTTTTT
>TRBV27|many|TRBD1|TRBJ1-2
CASSVRGNYGYTF
TGTGCCAGCAGCGTCAGGGGGAACTATGGCTACACCTTC
>TRBV19|many|NA|TRBJ2-7
CASSMYGAEQYF
TGTGCCAGTAGTATGTACGGGGCCGAGCAGTACTTC
>TRBV19|many|NA|TRBJ1-2
CASGYNYGYTF
TGTGCCAGCGGATATAACTATGGCTACACCTTC
>TRBV29-1|many|NA|TRBJ1-1
CSAPEQVNTEAFF
TGCAGTGCCCCGGAACAGGTGAACACTGAAGCTTTCTTT
>TRBV10-2|many|NA|TRBJ1-1
CASRTVGSTEAFF
TGCGCCAGCCGAACCGTGGGATCCACTGAAGCTTTCTTT
>TRBV6-2/TRBV6-3|many|NA|TRBJ1-1
CASSRQSETEAFF
TGTGCCAGCAGCAGACAATCGGAGACTGAAGCTTTCTTT
>TRBV7-2|many|TRBD1|TRBJ2-4
CASSSTGSYF
TGTGCCAGCAGCTCGACAGGGTCTTACTTC
>TRBV28|many|TRBD2|TRBJ2-5
CASSFRGWRGGMETQYF
TGTGCCAGCAGTTTTAGGGGCTGGCGGGGGGGTATGGAGACCCAGTACTTC
>TRBV28|many|NA|TRBJ1-2
CASSLNWGGYTF
TGTGCCAGCAGTTTAAATTGGGGGGGCTACACCTTC
>TRBV20-1|NA|NA|TRBJ2-5
CSARDTTSQETQYF
TGCAGTGCTAGAGATACAACTAGCCAAGAGACCCAGTACTTC
>TRBV7-2|once|NA|TRBJ2-7
CASSVMSEQYF
TGTGCCAGCAGCGTCATGTCCGAGCAGTACTTC
>TRBV30|many|TRBD1|TRBJ1-6
CAWIPGQGGSPLHF
TGTGCCTGGATTCCGGGACAGGGCGGATCACCCCTCCACTTT
>TRBV12-3/TRBV12-4|many|TRBD1|TRBJ1-6
CASSLRTGTANLRPLHF
TGTGCCAGCAGTTTACGGACAGGGACCGCCAATCTTCGGCCCCTCCACTTT
>TRBV10-3|many|NA|TRBJ1-1
CAIGGGDTEAFF
TGTGCCATCGGGGGTGGGGACACTGAAGCTTTCTTT
>TRBV5-1|once|NA|TRBJ2-2
CASTKTDFSYTGELFF
TGCGCCAGCACCAAAACAGACTTCAGTTACACCGGGGAGCTGTTTTTT
>TRBV28|NA|TRBD1|TRBJ1-5
CASSAPRDRKSHQPQHF
TGTGCCAGCAGTGCTCCCCGGGACAGAAAATCTCATCAGCCCCAGCATTTT
>TRBV11-2|many|TRBD2|TRBJ2-7
CASSPKRETSRTYEQYF
TGTGCCAGCAGCCCCAAAAGGGAGACTAGCCGTACCTACGAGCAGTACTTC
>TRBV11-1|many|TRBD2|TRBJ2-7
CASSLGAAGFSYEQYF
TGTGCCAGCAGCTTAGGGGCAGCGGGATTCTCCTACGAGCAGTACTTC
>TRBV29-1|many|NA|TRBJ2-7
CSVEEERAGNSYEQYF
TGCAGCGTTGAAGAAGAAAGGGCAGGGAACTCCTACGAGCAGTACTTC
>TRBV7-8|many|NA|TRBJ2-5
CASRQVRGGETQYF
TGTGCCAGCAGACAAGTCAGAGGTGGGGAGACCCAGTACTTC
>TRBV12-3/TRBV12-4|NA|NA|TRBJ2-5
CASSHGLLQETQYF
TGTGCCAGCAGTCACGGACTATTACAAGAGACCCAGTACTTC
>TRBV11-2|many|NA|TRBJ2-7
CASSGQPTYEQYF
TGTGCCAGCAGCGGGCAGCCGACCTACGAGCAGTACTTC
>TRBV11-2|NA|TRBD1|TRBJ1-2
CASSLTSRTGGYYGYTF
TGTGCCAGCAGCTTAACATCTAGGACAGGGGGATACTATGGCTACACCTTC
>TRBV6-1|once|NA|TRBJ1-2
CASSERPRINYGYTF
TGTGCCAGCAGTGAAAGACCGAGGATTAACTATGGCTACACCTTC
>TRBV12-3/TRBV12-4|many|NA|TRBJ2-7
CASSFISGAYEQYF
TGTGCCAGCAGTTTCATCTCGGGGGCTTACGAGCAGTACTTC
>TRBV28|many|TRBD1|TRBJ2-5
CASSGDRQETQYF
TGTGCCAGCAGTGGGGACAGACAAGAGACCCAGTACTTC
>TRBV7-2|NA|NA|TRBJ2-7
CASSLAPGDAYEQYF
TGTGCCAGCAGCTTAGCCCCCGGGGACGCCTACGAGCAGTACTTC